This paragraph reports one TCR beta chain. Measured with immunoSEQ multiplex PCR; TCRdb has only the in-frame clones, and not every one. The sample lists around 55,000 clones; 93% were seen once. The data originate from a study of T cell changes during pregnancy in multiple sclerosis. V shed 3 bases and J shed 0 bases, with 12 bases lying between them. The germline CDR1 and CDR2 sequences are LNHDA and SQIVND (reference sequence). The CDR3 is made up of 15 amino acids. V and J are TRBV19 and TRBJ2-7; the D gene is possibly TRBD1 (6 bases). The sequence was obtained from a female donor with multiple sclerosis, enrolled in a pregnancy study. The sample was CD8+ T cells from peripheral blood mononuclear cells, taken in the second trimester of pregnancy. For the CDR3, the DNA is TGTGCCAGTAGTATGGAAACAGGGAGCTCCTACGAGCAGTACTTC. Amino acid sequence: CASSMETGSSYEQYF.